What follows describes a single T cell receptor (beta chain). The data stem from a study of T cell changes during pregnancy in multiple sclerosis. V was clipped by 5 bases and J by 5 bases; unmatched bases: 10. This CDR3 has 16 amino acids. Per germline, CDR1 PRHDT and CDR2 FYEKMQ (reference sequence). Data came from immunoSEQ multiplex PCR; TCRdb stores just in-frame clones and leaves some out. Of 83,000 or so clones listed, approximately 95% are singletons. This chain joins TRBV13 and TRBJ2-1; 9 nucleotides line up with TRBD1. This sequence was found in a female donor in good health, enrolled as a control in a pregnancy study. The source was peripheral blood, collected after pregnancy. The DNA for the CDR3 is TGTGCCAGCAGCACTTGGACAGGGGAGGTCAACAATGAGCAGTTCTTC. It codes for CASSTWTGEVNNEQFF.